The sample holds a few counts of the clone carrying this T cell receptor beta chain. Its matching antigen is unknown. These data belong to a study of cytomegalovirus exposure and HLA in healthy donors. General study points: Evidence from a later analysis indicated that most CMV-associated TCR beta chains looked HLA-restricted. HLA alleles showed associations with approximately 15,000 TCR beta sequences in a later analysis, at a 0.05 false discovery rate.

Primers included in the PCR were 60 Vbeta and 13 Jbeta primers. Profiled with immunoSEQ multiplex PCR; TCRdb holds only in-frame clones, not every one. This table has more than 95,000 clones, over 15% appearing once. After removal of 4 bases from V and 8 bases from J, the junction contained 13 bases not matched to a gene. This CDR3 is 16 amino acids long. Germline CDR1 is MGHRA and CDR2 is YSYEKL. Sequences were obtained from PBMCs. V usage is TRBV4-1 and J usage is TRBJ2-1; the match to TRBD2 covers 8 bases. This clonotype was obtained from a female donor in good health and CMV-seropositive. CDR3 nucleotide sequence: TGCGCCAGCAGCCCCCCCTTCAGCGGGAGTTTCGATGAGCAGTTCTTC. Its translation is CASSPPFSGSFDEQFF.